This T cell receptor beta chain comes out of a study of blood T cell repertoires in COVID-19. The CDR3 has 14 residues. Germline assignment: CDR1 SNHLY and CDR2 FYNNEI. The ends were cut back, 7 bases at V and 4 bases at J, with 16 bases in the middle. This clone came up a few times. Profiling relied on immunoSEQ multiplex PCR, and the TCRdb table lists in-frame clones only, not all of them. The sample carries roughly 400,000 clones, around 90% recorded once. Participants were placed into cohorts based on the clinical history they reported. This chain links TRBV2 with TRBJ1-2; maybe TRBD1 (6 bases). The clonotype was recovered from a woman in her forties with acute COVID-19. Input material: PBMCs or T cells enriched from blood (not recorded which). CDR3 in amino acids: CASILNREGYGYTF. In DNA, the CDR3 is TGTGCCAGCATTCTTAACAGGGAAGGCTATGGCTACACCTTC.